This entry lists 5 T cell receptor beta chains sequenced from one sample in a study of blood T cell repertoires in COVID-19. Produced via immunoSEQ multiplex PCR; TCRdb's table is partial and in-frame only. The table has 250,000 to 350,000 clones, about 89% seen once. The sample comprised peripheral blood. The receptors were gathered from a man aged 25-40 years with acute or convalescent COVID-19.

The genes are TRBV6-5 and TRBJ2-7; TRBD1 is a possible D gene (6 bases). V was pared by 6 bases and J by 2 bases, with 8 bases between. The germline V gene has CDR1 MNHEY and CDR2 SVGAGI. The CDR3 consists of 12 residues. The CDR3 sequence is CASSRDTYEQYF. Here the CDR3 DNA reads TGTGCCAGCAGCCGGGACACCTACGAGCAGTACTTC.

As to this clone: Within the sample, other DNA sequences also encode this same CDR3. The gene calls are TRBV19 and TRBJ1-5, with 9 positions matching TRBD1. The germline gives CDR1 LNHDA, CDR2 SQIVND (reference sequence). The trim removed 9 bases at V and 7 bases at J, leaving 7 bases unmatched. There are 13 residues in the CDR3. The CDR3 loop reads CASKGQGRQPQHF. In nucleotides, the CDR3 is TGTGCCAGCAAGGGACAGGGCCGCCAGCCCCAGCATTTT. Full variable domain (outside the CDR3, taken from reference TRBV19 and TRBJ1-5): DGGITQSPKYLFRKEGQNVTLSCEQNLNHDAMYWYRQDPGQGLRLIYYSQIVNDFQKGDIAEGYSVSREKKESFPLTVTSAQKNPTAFYLCASKGQGRQPQHFGDGTRLSIL.

V usage is TRBV6-1 and J usage is TRBJ1-2; no firm D call. V shed 1 base and J shed 5 bases, with 14 bases lying between them. Germline V gene sequence: CDR1 MNHNS, CDR2 SASEGT. CDR3 size: 15 residues. The CDR3 protein is CASSEDPERRYGYTF. The CDR3 DNA reads as TGTGCCAGCAGTGAAGATCCGGAGAGACGATATGGCTACACCTTC.

The chain is built from TRBV2 and TRBJ2-1, with TRBD1 as a possible D gene (6 bases). The CDR3 has 15 residues. Trimming took 6 bases from V and 6 from J, leaving 18 bases between them. Germline V CDR1 and CDR2: SNHLY, FYNNEI. CDR3 bases: TGTGCCAGCAGGAGGATACAGGGCCGCTTCAATGAGCAGTTCTTC. It translates to CASRRIQGRFNEQFF.

The chain combines TRBV7-2 with TRBJ1-1; D may be TRBD1 (5 bases). CDR1 is SGHTA, CDR2 FQGNSA, per germline. The V and J ends lost 6 bases and 0 bases respectively, with 11 bases between them. The CDR3 extends over 14 amino acids. The CDR3 sequence: CASRWGGMNTEAFF. In nucleotides, the CDR3 is TGTGCCAGCAGATGGGGGGGTATGAACACTGAAGCTTTCTTT. Full variable domain (rest looked up from reference TRBV7-2 and TRBJ1-1): GAGVSQSPSNKVTEKGKDVELRCDPISGHTALYWYRQSLGQGLEFLIYFQGNSAPDKSGLPSDRFSAERTGGSVSTLTIQRTQQEDSAVYLCASRWGGMNTEAFFGQGTRLTVV.